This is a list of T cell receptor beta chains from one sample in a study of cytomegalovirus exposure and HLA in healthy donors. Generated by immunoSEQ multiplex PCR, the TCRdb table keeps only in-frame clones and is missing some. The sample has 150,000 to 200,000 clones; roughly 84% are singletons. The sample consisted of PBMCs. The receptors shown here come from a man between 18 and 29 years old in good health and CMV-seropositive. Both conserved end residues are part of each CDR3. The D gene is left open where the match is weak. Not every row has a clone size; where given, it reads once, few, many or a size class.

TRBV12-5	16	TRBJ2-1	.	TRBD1	TGTGCTAGTGGTTTGTACCTGGGACAGGGCTACAATGAGCAGTTCTTC	CASGLYLGQGYNEQFF
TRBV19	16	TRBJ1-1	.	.	TGTGCCAGTAGTATTACGGGCAGGGGATTGGACACTGAAGCTTTCTTT	CASSITGRGLDTEAFF
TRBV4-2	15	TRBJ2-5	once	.	TGTGCCAGCAGCCTGAACAGGGACGGCCAAGAGACCCAGTACTTC	CASSLNRDGQETQYF
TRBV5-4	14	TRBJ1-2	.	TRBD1	TGTGCCAGCAGCCAGCAGGGACAGCCGTATGGCTACACCTTC	CASSQQGQPYGYTF
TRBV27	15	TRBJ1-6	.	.	TGTGCCAGCAGTCCGCTCGGGGGGGGGAATTCACCCCTCCACTTT	CASSPLGGGNSPLHF
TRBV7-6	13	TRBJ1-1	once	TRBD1	TGTGCCAGCAGCCTGGGACAGGGACGGGAAGCTTTCTTT	CASSLGQGREAFF
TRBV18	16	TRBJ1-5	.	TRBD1	TGTGCCAGCTCAGACCGGGGACAGGGAACCAATCAGCCCCAGCATTTT	CASSDRGQGTNQPQHF
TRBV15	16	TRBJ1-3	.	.	TGTGCCACCAGCAGAGACAGGGGCGTCTCTGGAAACACCATATATTTT	CATSRDRGVSGNTIYF
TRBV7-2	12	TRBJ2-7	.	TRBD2	TGTGCCAGCAAACTAGCGGTCTACGAGCAGTACTTC	CASKLAVYEQYF
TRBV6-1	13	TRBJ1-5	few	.	TGTGCCAGCAGTGAGGGCGCCAGACAGCCCCAGCATTTT	CASSEGARQPQHF
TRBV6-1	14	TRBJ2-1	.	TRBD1	TGTGCCAGCAGTTTGTATGCCAGGGGGAATGAGCAGTTCTTC	CASSLYARGNEQFF
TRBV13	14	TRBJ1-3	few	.	TGTGCCAGCAGCCGCACAGGGCCCGGAAACACCATATATTTT	CASSRTGPGNTIYF
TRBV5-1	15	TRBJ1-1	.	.	TGCGCCAGCAGCCCCACTCCCTGGTCCTACACTGAAGCTTTCTTT	CASSPTPWSYTEAFF
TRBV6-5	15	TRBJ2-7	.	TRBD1	TGTGCCAGCAGTTACTTCCAGGGGGTGGCCTACGAGCAGTACTTC	CASSYFQGVAYEQYF